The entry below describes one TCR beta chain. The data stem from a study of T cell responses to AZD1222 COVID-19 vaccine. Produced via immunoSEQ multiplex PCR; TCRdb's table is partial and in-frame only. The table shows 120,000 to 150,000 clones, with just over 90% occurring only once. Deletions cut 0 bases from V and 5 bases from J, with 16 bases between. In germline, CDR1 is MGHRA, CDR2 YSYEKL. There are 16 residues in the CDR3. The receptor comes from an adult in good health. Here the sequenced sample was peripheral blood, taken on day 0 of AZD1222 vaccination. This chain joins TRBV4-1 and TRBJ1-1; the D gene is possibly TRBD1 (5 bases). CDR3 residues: CASSQEMGGLRTEAFF. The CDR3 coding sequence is TGCGCCAGCAGCCAAGAAATGGGGGGATTGCGGACTGAAGCTTTCTTT.